One T cell receptor (beta chain) is described in this entry. The sample belongs to a study of blood T cell repertoires in COVID-19. About the research overall: PBMCs, B-cell-depleted T cells, or T cells were the source of the cDNA or gDNA that made up the material.

Those who participated ranged in age from roughly 18 to 89 years and resided in about two dozen US areas. Participant reports of clinical history set cohort assignment. Using immunoSEQ multiplex PCR, the repertoire was profiled, and TCRdb retains in-frame clones only, with some absent. The sample includes 250,000 or so clones, around 86% seen only once; the top ten take 1.5% to 2%. This CDR3 is built from 18 residues. V lost 0 bases to trimming and J lost 1 base, with 20 bases between them. In germline, CDR1 is SGDLS, CDR2 YYNGEE. Sample: PBMCs or T cells enriched from blood (not recorded which). The chain couples TRBV9 to TRBJ2-7, with D possibly being TRBD2 (6 bases). The TCR originated in a man aged 40-49 years who had recovered from COVID-19. The CDR3 protein is CASSVDTGGPILSYEQYF. Here the CDR3 DNA reads TGTGCCAGCAGCGTAGATACCGGAGGGCCCATTTTATCCTACGAGCAGTACTTC.